What follows describes a single T cell receptor (beta chain). V was shortened by 7 bases and J by 7 bases, with 16 bases between the two germline ends. In germline, CDR1 is SNHLY, CDR2 FYNNEI. The CDR3 runs 14 residues. The data belong to a study of response to subunit inactivated influenza vaccine. Using its own MiXCR run on the RT-PCR reads, TCRdb lists one record per CDR3 protein. The sample holds 500,000 to 600,000 distinct CDR3 sequences, over 10% seen once. The TCR comes from a man aged 45-60 years who received an inactivated influenza vaccine. The input for sequencing was PBMCs from blood, taken roughly 6 weeks after vaccination. The chain is built from TRBV2 and TRBJ2-2; D tentatively reads TRBD1 or TRBD2 (6 bases each). CDR3 DNA: TGTGCCAGCACTCTTTGGGGGCGGGACGGGGAGCTGTTTTTT. Translated, it gives CASTLWGRDGELFF.